The clone carrying this TCR beta chain has only a few counts. The source of the sample is a study of identical twins. TCRdb re-called the 5' RACE reads through MiXCR, storing one row per CDR3 protein. This table holds approximately 670,000 distinct CDR3 sequences, 6.1% found once. The receptor was isolated from a man aged 18 to 29 in good health. Input material: naive T cells sorted from blood.

The CDR3 loop is CASSQERTGRSTEQFF. The CDR3 coding sequence is TGCGCCAGCAGCCAAGAAAGGACAGGGCGCTCTACTGAGCAGTTCTTC. The chain combines TRBV4-3 with TRBJ2-1; 8 bases align to TRBD1. Germline loops: CDR1 LGHNA, CDR2 YSLEER. With V trimmed by 0 bases and J by 9 bases, 10 bases remained unmatched. This CDR3 has 16 residues.